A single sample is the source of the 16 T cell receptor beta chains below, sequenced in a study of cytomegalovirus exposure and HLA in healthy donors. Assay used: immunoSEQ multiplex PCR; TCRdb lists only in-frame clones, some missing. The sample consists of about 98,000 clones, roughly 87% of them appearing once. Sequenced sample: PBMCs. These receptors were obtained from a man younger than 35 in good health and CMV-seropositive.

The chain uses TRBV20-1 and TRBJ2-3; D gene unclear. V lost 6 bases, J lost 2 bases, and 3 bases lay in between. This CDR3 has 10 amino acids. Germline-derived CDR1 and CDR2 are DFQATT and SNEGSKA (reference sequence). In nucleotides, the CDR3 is TGCAGTGCCTACACAGATACGCAGTATTTT. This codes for CSAYTDTQYF.

The CDR3 DNA is TGCGCCAGCAGCGTACCGGGACTAGCGGGGGGGGACCAGTACTTC. As protein: CASSVPGLAGGDQYF. This sequence joins TRBV5-1 and TRBJ2-5, with 16 bases fitting TRBD2. The germline gives CDR1 SGHRS, CDR2 YFSETQ. The V segment lost 4 bases and the J segment 10 bases; nucleotides outside the gene matches: 7. This CDR3 is 15 amino acids long.

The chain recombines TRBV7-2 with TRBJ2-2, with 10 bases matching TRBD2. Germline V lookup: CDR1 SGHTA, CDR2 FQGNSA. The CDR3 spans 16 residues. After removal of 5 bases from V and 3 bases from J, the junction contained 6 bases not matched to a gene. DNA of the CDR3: TGTGCCAGCAGCCCCTCAGCGGGGGGGTACACCGGGGAGCTGTTTTTT. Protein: CASSPSAGGYTGELFF. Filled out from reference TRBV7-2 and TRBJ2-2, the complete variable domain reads GAGVSQSPSNKVTEKGKDVELRCDPISGHTALYWYRQSLGQGLEFLIYFQGNSAPDKSGLPSDRFSAERTGGSVSTLTIQRTQQEDSAVYLCASSPSAGGYTGELFFGEGSRLTVL.

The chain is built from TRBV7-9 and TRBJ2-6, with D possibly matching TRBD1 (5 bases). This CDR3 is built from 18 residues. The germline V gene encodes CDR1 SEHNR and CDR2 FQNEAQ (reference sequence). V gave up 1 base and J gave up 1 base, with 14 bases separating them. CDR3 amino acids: CASSLVGQIGSGANVLTF. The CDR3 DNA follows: TGTGCCAGCAGCTTAGTTGGACAAATAGGGTCTGGGGCCAACGTCCTGACTTTC.

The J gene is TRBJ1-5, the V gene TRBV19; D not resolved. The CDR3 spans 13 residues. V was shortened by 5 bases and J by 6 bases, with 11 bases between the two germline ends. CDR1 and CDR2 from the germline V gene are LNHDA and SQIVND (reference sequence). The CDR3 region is CASSSVSAQPQHF. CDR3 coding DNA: TGTGCCAGTAGTTCCGTCAGCGCTCAGCCCCAGCATTTT. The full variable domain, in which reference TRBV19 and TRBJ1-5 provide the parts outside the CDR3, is DGGITQSPKYLFRKEGQNVTLSCEQNLNHDAMYWYRQDPGQGLRLIYYSQIVNDFQKGDIAEGYSVSREKKESFPLTVTSAQKNPTAFYLCASSSVSAQPQHFGDGTRLSIL.

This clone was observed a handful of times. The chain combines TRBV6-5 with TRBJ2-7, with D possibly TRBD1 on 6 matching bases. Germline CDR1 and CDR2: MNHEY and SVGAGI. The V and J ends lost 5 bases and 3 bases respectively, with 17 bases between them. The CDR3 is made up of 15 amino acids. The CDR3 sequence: CASSAIQGLVYEQYF. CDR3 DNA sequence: TGTGCCAGCAGTGCGATCCAGGGGTTGGTCTACGAGCAGTACTTC.

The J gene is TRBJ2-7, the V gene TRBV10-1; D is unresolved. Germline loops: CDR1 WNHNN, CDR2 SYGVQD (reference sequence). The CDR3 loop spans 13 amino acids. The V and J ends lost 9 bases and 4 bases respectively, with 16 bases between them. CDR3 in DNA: TGCGCCAGAAAGATCCAACACTATTACGAGCAGTACTTC. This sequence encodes CARKIQHYYEQYF.

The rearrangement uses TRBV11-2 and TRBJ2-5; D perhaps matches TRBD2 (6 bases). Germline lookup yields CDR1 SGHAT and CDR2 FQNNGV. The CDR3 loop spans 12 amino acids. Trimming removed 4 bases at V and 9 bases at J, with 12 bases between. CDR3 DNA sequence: TGTGCCAGCAGCTACCTACGGGACTCCCAGTACTTC. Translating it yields CASSYLRDSQYF.

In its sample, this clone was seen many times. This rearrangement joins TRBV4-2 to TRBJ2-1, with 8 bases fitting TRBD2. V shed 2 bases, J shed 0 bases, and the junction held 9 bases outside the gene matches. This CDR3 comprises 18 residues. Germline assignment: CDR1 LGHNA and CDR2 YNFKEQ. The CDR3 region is CASSQYAGGLSSYNEQFF. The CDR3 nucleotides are TGTGCCAGCAGCCAATATGCGGGGGGCCTGAGCTCCTACAATGAGCAGTTCTTC.

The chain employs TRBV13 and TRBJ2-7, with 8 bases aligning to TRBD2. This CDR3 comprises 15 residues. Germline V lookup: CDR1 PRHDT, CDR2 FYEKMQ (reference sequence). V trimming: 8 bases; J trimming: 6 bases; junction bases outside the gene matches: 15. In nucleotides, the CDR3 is TGTGCCAGCCGGGCCCGGGGGGGCTCGTCGCGCGAGCAGTACTTC. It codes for CASRARGGSSREQYF.

The chain's CDR3 is CAISELDYEQYF. The DNA of the CDR3 is TGTGCCATCAGTGAGCTAGACTACGAGCAGTACTTC. The V gene is TRBV10-3, the J gene TRBJ2-7; D call uncertain. The CDR3 is 12 residues long. V lost 2 bases to trimming and J lost 3 bases, with 5 bases between them. The germline V gene encodes CDR1 ENHRY and CDR2 SYGVKD.

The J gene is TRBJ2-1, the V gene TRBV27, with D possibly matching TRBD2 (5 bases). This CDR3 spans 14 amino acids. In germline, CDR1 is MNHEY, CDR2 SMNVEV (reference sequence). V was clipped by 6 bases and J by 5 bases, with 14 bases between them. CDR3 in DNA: TGTGCCAGCAGCGCATACCCCGGGAACAATGAGCAGTTCTTC. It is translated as CASSAYPGNNEQFF.

This CDR3 reads CASSRDRNWEQYF. The CDR3 bases are TGTGCCAGCAGCCGGGACAGGAACTGGGAGCAGTACTTC. The chain carries TRBV7-2 and TRBJ2-7, with 8 positions matching TRBD1. J was trimmed by 7 bases and V by 5 bases; bases with no gene match: 7. The CDR3 runs to 13 residues. The germline CDR1 and CDR2 sequences are SGHTA and FQGNSA.

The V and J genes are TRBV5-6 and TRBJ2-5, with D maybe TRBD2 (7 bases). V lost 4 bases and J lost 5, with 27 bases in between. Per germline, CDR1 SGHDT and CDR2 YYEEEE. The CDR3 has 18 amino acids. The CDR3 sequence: CASSGGSLGGPGRETQYF. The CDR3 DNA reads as TGTGCCAGCAGCGGGGGGTCATTGGGGGGGCCCGGTCGGGAGACCCAGTACTTC.

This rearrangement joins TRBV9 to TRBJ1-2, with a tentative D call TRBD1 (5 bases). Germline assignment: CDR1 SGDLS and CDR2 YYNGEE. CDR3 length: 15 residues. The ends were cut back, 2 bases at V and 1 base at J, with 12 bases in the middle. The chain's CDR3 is CASSVDPRDNYGYTF. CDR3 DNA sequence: TGTGCCAGCAGCGTCGACCCCAGGGATAACTATGGCTACACCTTC.

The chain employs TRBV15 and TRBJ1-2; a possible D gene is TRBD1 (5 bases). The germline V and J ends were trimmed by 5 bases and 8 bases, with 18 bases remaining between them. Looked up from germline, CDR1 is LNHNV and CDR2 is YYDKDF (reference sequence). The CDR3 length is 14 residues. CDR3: CATSAGTGKEGYTF. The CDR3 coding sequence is TGTGCCACCAGCGCGGGGACCGGGAAGGAGGGCTACACCTTC.